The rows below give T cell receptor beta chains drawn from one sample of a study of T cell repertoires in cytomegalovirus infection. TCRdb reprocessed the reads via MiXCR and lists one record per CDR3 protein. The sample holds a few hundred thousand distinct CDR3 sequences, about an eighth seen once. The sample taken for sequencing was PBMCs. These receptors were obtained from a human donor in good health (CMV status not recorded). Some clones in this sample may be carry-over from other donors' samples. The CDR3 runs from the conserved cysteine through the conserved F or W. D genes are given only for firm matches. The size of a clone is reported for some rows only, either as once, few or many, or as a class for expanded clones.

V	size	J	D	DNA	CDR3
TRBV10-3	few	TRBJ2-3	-	TGTGCCGCCAGGGGCGGGCCAAGCACAGATACGCAGTATTTT	CAARGGPSTDTQYF
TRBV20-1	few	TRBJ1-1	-	TGCAGTTTTTGGGAACAGTTGAACACTGAAGCTTTCTTT	CSFWEQLNTEAFF
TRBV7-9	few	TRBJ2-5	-	TGTGCCAGCAGCCCGACCCGGGGGCGCACAGTTCAAGAGACCCAGTACTTC	CASSPTRGRTVQETQYF
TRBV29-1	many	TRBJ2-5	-	TGCAGCGTTGACCCCTCGGGAGAGACCCAGTACTTC	CSVDPSGETQYF
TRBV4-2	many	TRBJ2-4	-	TGTGCCAGCAGCCAAGGAGGACAGCCGCCCTTCCCCAAAAACATTCAGTACTTC	CASSQGGQPPFPKNIQYF
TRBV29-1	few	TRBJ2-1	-	TGCAGCGTTGAAGGGCCCCGCGGGATCAGCTCCTACAATGAGCAGTTCTTC	CSVEGPRGISSYNEQFF
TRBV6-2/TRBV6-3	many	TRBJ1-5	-	TGTGCCAGCAGTAACTTAATACTTAGGGCCCAGCATTTT	CASSNLILRAQHF
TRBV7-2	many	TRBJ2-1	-	TGTGCCAGCAGCAAGGGGGGGCCCCCCTACAATGAGCAGTTCTTC	CASSKGGPPYNEQFF
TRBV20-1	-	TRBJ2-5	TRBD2	TGCAGTGCTAGAGCTAGCGGGGGGGAGACCCAGTACTTC	CSARASGGETQYF
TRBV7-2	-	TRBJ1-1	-	TGTGCCAGCAGCCCAGGGGTTTTGTTGAACACTGAAGCTTTCTTT	CASSPGVLLNTEAFF
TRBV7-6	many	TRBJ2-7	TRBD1	TGTGCCAGCAGCCCCGACGCAGGGGGCACGCAGTACGAGCAGTACTTC	CASSPDAGGTQYEQYF
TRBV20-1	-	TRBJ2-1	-	TGCAGTGCTTCCCCGGGGCCCAATGAGCAGTTCTTC	CSASPGPNEQFF
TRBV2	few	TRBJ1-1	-	TGTGCCACCCGGAAGGGAGGGATGAACACTGAAGCTTTCTTT	CATRKGGMNTEAFF
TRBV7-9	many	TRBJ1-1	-	TGTGCCAGCAGCCTCGGTGATGGGAAAGCTTTCTTT	CASSLGDGKAFF
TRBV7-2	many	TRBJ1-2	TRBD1	TGTGCCAGCAGTAAACAGGGGGCTCTTAATGGCTACACCTTC	CASSKQGALNGYTF
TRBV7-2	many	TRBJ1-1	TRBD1	TGTGCCAGCAGCTGGGGACAGGGGGCCACTGAAGCTTTCTTT	CASSWGQGATEAFF
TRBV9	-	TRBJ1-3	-	TGTGCCAGCAGCGTAGTCCCGGGTGCGGCCTCTGGAAACACCATATATTTT	CASSVVPGAASGNTIYF
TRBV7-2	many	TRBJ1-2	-	TGTGCCAGCAGCTTTCTTGCAGGGAACAACTATGGCTACACCTTC	CASSFLAGNNYGYTF
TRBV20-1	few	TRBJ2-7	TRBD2	TGCAGTGCTAGCGGCTGGGGTCGGGGGGGCTACGAGCAGTACTTC	CSASGWGRGGYEQYF
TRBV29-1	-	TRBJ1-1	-	TGCGGGGGGGAGAGGCACACTGAAGCTTTCTTT	CGGERHTEAFF
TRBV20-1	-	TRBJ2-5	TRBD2	TGCAGTGCTAGAAAGCGGGGCCAAGAGACCCAGTACTTC	CSARKRGQETQYF
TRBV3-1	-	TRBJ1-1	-	TGTGCCAGCAGCCCCAGCGCGTTAGGCACTGAAGCTTTCTTT	CASSPSALGTEAFF
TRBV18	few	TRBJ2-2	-	TGTGCCAGCTCGCAGCCGAGGGGCCCTACAGACGGGGAGCTGTTTTTT	CASSQPRGPTDGELFF
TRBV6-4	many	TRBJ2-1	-	TGTGCCAGCAGTGACTCGGAGAGCTCCTACAATGAGCAGTTCTTC	CASSDSESSYNEQFF
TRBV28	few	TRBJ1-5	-	TGTGCCAGCAGCTCCGAGGAAGCACGGCCCCAGCATTTT	CASSSEEARPQHF
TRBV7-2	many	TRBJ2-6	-	TGTGCCAGCACCATACTGCTCTCTGGGGCCAACGTCCTGACTTTC	CASTILLSGANVLTF
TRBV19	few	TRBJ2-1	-	TGTGCCAGTAGCAGGGGAGGGGGTGGATCCTACAATGAGCAGTTCTTC	CASSRGGGGSYNEQFF
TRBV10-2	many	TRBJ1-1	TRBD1	TGCGCCAGCAGTGATAGGGGGCAAACTGAAGCTTTCTTT	CASSDRGQTEAFF
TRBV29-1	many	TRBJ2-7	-	TGCAGCGTTGCAATGAAAAACCCCAACTTCCCCTACGAGCAGTACTTC	CSVAMKNPNFPYEQYF
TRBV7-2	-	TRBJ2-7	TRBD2	TGTGCCAGCAGCCCCCTAACGGGTGGGGGGGGCGAGCAGTACTTC	CASSPLTGGGGEQYF
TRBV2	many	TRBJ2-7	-	TGTGCCAGCAGTGAGGGGGCTGAGGGGTGGCGGCAGTACTTC	CASSEGAEGWRQYF
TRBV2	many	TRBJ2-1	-	TGTGCCAGCAGTTTCAACAATGAGCAGTTCTTC	CASSFNNEQFF
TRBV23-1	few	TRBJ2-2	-	TGCGCCAGCAGTCAATCGCAGTGTCCCGGGGAGCTGTTTTTT	CASSQSQCPGELFF
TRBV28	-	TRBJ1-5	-	TGTGCCACCGGCCTCAATCAGCCCCAGCATTTT	CATGLNQPQHF
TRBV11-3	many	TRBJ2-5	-	TGTGCCAGCAGCCGTTCTTTCCAAGAGACCCAGTACTTC	CASSRSFQETQYF
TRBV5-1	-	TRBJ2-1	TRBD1	TGCGCCAGCAGCCCCATGGACAGGTCCAATGAGCAGTTCTTC	CASSPMDRSNEQFF